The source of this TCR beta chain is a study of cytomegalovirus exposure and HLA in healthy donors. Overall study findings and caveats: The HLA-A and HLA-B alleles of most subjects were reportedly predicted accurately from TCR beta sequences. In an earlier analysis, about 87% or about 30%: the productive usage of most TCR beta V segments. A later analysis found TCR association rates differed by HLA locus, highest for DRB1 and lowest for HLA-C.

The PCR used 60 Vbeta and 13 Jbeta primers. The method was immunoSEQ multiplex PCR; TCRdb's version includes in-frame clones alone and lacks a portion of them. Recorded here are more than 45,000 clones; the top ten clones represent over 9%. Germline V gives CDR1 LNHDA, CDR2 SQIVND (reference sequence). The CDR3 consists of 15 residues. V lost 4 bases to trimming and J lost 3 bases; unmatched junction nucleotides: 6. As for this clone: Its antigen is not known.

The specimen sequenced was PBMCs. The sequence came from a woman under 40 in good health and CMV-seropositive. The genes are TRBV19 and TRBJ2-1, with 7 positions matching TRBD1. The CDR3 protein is CASSRGQYHYNEQFF. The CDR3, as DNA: TGTGCCAGTAGTAGGGGACAGTACCACTACAATGAGCAGTTCTTC.